The text below deals with one T cell receptor (beta chain). Its specificity is unknown. The sample comes from a study of T cell responses to AZD1222 COVID-19 vaccine. Study-level results: It was only a handful of AZD1222 recipients who were seropositive at baseline. Donors were mostly white British, more females; clonal diversity possibly underestimated.

This CDR3 region has 16 residues. The J segment lost 7 bases and the V segment lost 6 bases, leaving 14 bases of the junction unmatched. The germline V gene encodes CDR1 LNHDA and CDR2 SQIVND (reference sequence). Some clones are missing from TCRdb's copy, which holds only in-frame ones; the method was immunoSEQ multiplex PCR. The sample lists roughly 120,000 clones, over 85% seen once, with less than 2.5% in the top ten. The origin of this receptor is an adult who received the AZD1222 COVID-19 vaccine. Sample: peripheral blood, taken 28 days after the second AZD1222 dose. The genes are TRBV19 and TRBJ2-4; 8 nucleotides agree with TRBD1. In DNA form, the CDR3 reads TGTGCCAGTAGCGTTCGGGAGAGGACAGGGAGGAACATTCAGTACTTC. It translates to CASSVRERTGRNIQYF.